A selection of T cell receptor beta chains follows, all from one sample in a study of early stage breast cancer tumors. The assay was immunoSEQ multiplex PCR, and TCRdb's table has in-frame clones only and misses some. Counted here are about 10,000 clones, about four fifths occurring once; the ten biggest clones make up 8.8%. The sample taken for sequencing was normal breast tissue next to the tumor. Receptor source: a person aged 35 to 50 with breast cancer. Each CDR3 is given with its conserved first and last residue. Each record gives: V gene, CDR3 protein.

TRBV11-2 CASSPTSATNTGELFF
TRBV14 CASSLSTIQGSYGYTF
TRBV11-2 CASSQDIAGETGELFF
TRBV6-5 CASQRSNRGPEQYF
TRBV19 CASSIEGGRMDTQYF
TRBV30 CAWTYSGRTVDEQYF
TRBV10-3 CAISESWTKNEQFF
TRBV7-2 CASSLGREGYEQYF
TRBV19 CASSIFQRSTDTQYF
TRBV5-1 CASSPDPPSSYEQYF
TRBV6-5 CASSESSYEQYF
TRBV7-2 CASSLEVSNEQFF
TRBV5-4 CASSPSLPDYEQYF
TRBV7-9 CASSLARTSGDTQYF
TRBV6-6 CASSSTGHLEQYF
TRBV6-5 CASRTGLQGSYEQYF
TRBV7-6 CASSPPSGGTDTQYF
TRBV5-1 CASSLVAGGAGGYTF
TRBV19 CASSKTGTRETQYF
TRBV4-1 CASSPRDTSYEQYF
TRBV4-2 CASSWGYEQYF
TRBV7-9 CASSRTASGNTIYF
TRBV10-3 CAISDLQGNYGYTF
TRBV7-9 CAGSPPGPNYEQYF
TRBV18 CASSPKLVEQFF
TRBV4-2 CASSARKGGNYGYTF
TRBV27 CASSLSGEGTQYF
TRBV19 CASSRTGDNSPLHF
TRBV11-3 CASSLGQGRSLEAFF
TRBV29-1 CSVAVGGDTQYF
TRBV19 CASRDYGYTF
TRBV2 CASRRDGQNTEAFF
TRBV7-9 CATLPWGAEAFF
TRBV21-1 CASSTIGPYNEQFF
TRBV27 CASRRGTTHTGELFF
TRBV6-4 CASMPRMGQGEKAGELFF
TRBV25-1 CASSEWDSTDTQYF
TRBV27 CASSLRLGGYEQYF
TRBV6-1 CASSETVTPAYEQYF
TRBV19 CASSIAIGGAQPQHF
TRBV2 CASSLRDSSYEQYF
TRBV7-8 CASSQLETDTGELFF
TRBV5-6 CASSLGPASVTEQFF
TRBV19 CASSSPPIGDTQYF
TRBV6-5 CASSYLAGHQETQYF
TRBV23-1 CASSQLGKPYNEQFF
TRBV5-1 CASSLGDGDEAFF
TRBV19 CASSDPRDYNTDTQYF
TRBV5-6 CASSLVRDTEAFF
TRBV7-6 CASSLFGTTDTQYF
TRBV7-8 CASSLWEGQPQHF
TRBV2 CASRTGAYEQYF
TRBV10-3 CAISGGEGEKLFF